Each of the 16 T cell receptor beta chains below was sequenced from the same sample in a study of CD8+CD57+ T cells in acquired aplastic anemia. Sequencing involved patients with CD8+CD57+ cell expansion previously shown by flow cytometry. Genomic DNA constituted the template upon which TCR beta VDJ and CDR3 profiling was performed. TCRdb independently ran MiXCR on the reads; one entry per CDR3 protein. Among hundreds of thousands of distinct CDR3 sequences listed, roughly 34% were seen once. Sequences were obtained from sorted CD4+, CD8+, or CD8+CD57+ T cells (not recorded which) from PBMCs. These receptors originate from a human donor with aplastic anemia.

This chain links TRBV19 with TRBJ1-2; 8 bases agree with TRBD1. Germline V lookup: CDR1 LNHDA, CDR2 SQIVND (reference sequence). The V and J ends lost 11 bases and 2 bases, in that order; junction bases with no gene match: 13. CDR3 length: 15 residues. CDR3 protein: CAWSVAGGANYGYTF. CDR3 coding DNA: TGTGCCTGGAGTGTAGCAGGGGGCGCGAACTATGGCTACACCTTC.

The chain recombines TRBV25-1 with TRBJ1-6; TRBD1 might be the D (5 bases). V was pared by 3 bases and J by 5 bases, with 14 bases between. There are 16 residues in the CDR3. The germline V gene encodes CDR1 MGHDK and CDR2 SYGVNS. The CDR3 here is CASSDFGGTHNSPLHF. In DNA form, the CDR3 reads TGTGCCAGCAGTGACTTCGGGGGGACTCATAATTCACCCCTCCACTTT.

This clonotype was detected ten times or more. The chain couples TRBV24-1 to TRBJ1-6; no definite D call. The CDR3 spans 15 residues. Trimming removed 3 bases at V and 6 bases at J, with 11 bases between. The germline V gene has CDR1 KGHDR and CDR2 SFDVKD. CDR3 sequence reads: CATSDGRHPNSPLHF. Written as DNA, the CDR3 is TGTGCCACCAGTGATGGGAGACACCCTAATTCACCCCTCCACTTT.

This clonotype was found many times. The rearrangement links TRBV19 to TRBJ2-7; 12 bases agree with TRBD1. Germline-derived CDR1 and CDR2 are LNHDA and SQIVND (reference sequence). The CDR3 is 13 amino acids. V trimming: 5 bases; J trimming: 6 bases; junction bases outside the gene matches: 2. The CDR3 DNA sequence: TGTGCCAGTAGTGGGACAGGGGGCCGCGAGCAGTACTTC. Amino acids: CASSGTGGREQYF.

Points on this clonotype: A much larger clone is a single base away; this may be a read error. The CDR3, as DNA: TGTGCCAGGAGCGGGGGGTGGCGAGGGGAGCAGTACTTC. It is translated as CARSGGWRGEQYF. The V call is TRBV19, the J call TRBJ2-7; 9 bases align to TRBD2. The CDR3 is made up of 13 amino acids. The ends lost 9 bases at V and 7 bases at J; junction bases unmatched: 10. Germline CDR1 and CDR2: LNHDA and SQIVND (reference sequence).

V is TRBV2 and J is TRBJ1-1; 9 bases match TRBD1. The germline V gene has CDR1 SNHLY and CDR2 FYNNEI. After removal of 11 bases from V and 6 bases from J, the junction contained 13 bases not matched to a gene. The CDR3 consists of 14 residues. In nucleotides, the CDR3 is TGTGCCGGGGGACAGGGCCTGGCAATTTCTGAAGCTTTCTTT. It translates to CAGGQGLAISEAFF.

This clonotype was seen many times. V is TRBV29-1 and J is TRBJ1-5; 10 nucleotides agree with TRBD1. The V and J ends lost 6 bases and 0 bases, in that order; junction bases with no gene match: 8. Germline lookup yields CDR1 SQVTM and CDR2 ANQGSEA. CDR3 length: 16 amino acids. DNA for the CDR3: TGCAGCGTGACGACAGGGGGCGATTATAGCAATCAGCCCCAGCATTTT. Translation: CSVTTGGDYSNQPQHF.

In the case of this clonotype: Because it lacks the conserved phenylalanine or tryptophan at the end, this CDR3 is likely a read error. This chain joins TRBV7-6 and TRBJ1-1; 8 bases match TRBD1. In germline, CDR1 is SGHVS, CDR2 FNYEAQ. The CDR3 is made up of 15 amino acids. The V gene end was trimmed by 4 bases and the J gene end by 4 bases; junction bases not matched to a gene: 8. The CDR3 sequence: CASSSDRGWITEAFL. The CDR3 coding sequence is TGTGCCAGCAGCTCAGACAGGGGTTGGATCACTGAAGCTTTCCTT.

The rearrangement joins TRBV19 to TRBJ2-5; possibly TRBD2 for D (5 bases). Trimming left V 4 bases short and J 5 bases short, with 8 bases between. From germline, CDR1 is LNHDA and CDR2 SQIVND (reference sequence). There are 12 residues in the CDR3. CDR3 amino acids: CASSRGYETQYF. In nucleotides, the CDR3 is TGTGCCAGTAGTAGAGGGTACGAGACCCAGTACTTC.

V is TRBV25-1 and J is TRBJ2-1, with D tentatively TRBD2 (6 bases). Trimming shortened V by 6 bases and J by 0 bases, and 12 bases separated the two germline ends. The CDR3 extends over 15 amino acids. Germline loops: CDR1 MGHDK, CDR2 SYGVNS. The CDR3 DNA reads TGTGCCAGCAGCTTGTTAGCGGTCTCCTACAATGAGCAGTTCTTC. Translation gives CASSLLAVSYNEQFF.

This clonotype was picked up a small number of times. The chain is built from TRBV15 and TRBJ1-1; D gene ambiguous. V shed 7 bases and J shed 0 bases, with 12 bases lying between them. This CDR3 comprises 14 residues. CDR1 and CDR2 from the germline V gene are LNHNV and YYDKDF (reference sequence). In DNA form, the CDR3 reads TGTGCCACCACCCCCGTGGGCGTGAACACTGAAGCTTTCTTT. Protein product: CATTPVGVNTEAFF.

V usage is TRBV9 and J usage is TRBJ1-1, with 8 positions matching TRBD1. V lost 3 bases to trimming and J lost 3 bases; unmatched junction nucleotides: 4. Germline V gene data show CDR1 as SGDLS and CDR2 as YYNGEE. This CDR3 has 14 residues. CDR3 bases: TGTGCCAGCAGCGCCCACAGGGGGGACACTGAAGCTTTCTTT. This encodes CASSAHRGDTEAFF.

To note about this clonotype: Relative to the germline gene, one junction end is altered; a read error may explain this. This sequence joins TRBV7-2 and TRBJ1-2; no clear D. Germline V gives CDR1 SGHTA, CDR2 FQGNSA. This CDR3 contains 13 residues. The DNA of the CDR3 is TGTGCCAACAGCTTCGAAGCTAACTATGGCTACACCTTC. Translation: CANSFEANYGYTF.

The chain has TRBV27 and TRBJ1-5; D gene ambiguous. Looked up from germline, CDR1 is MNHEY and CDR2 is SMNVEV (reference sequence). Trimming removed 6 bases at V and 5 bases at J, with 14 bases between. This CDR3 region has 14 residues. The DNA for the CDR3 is TGTGCCAGCAGCCGAGATTCGCGGTATCAGCCCCAGCATTTT. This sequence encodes CASSRDSRYQPQHF.

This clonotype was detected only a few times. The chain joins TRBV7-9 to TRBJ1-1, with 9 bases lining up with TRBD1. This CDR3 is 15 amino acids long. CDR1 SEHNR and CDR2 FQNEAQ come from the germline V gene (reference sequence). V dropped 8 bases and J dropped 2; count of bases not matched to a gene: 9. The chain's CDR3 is CASFIWDRDNTEAFF. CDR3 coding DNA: TGTGCCAGCTTCATCTGGGACAGGGACAACACTGAAGCTTTCTTT.

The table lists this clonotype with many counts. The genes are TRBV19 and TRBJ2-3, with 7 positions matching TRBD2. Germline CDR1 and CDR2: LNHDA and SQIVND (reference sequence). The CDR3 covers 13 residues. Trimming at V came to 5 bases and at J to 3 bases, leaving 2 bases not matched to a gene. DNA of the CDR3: TGTGCCAGTAGTTGGGGGGGGACAGATACGCAGTATTTT. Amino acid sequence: CASSWGGTDTQYF.